A single sample gave rise to the 21 T cell receptor beta chains below, sequenced in a study of T cell repertoires in cytomegalovirus infection. TCRdb re-analysed the reads in MiXCR, keeping a single row per CDR3 protein. The sample contains about 360,000 distinct CDR3 sequences, around 18% of which appear only once. The sample consisted of PBMCs. These receptors all come from a human donor in good health (CMV status not recorded). Some clones in this sample may be carry-over from other donors' samples.

Regarding this clonotype: Compared with germline, one end of the junction differs, possibly owing to a read error. The genes are TRBV12-3 or TRBV12-4 and TRBJ2-7; D is perhaps TRBD1 (5 bases). This CDR3 has 12 residues. CDR3 amino acids: CATSGAGKEQYF. Here the CDR3 DNA reads TGTGCCACCAGTGGGGCAGGAAAGGAGCAGTACTTC.

The rearrangement joins TRBV28 to TRBJ2-3, with D unclear. The germline CDR1 and CDR2 sequences are MDHEN and SYDVKM. Trimming left V 2 bases short and J 2 bases short, with 8 bases between. CDR3 length equals 14 residues. The CDR3 loop is CASSLGRPTDTQYF. The CDR3 nucleotides are TGTGCCAGCAGTTTAGGCAGACCCACAGATACGCAGTATTTT.

The J gene is TRBJ2-1, the V gene TRBV12-5, with a weak D call TRBD1 (5 bases). V dropped 7 bases and J dropped 0 bases, with 16 bases sitting between them. CDR1 is LGHNT and CDR2 is FRNRAP in the germline V gene. This CDR3 region has 16 residues. The chain's CDR3 is CASARSTGISYNEQFF. The CDR3 DNA sequence: TGTGCTAGTGCCCGATCTACAGGTATCTCCTACAATGAGCAGTTCTTC. The entire variable domain, with the rest obtained from reference TRBV12-5 and TRBJ2-1, is as follows: DARVTQTPRHKVTEMGQEVTMRCQPILGHNTVFWYRQTMMQGLELLAYFRNRAPLDDSGMPKDRFSAEMPDATLATLKIQPSEPRDSAVYFCASARSTGISYNEQFFGPGTRLTVL.

The table lists this clonotype with a few counts. The V call is TRBV6-1, the J call TRBJ2-7, with D perhaps given as TRBD1 or TRBD2 (7 bases each). With 5 bases removed from V and 0 bases from J, the gap between germline ends came to 14 bases. Germline lookup yields CDR1 MNHNS and CDR2 SASEGT. This CDR3 spans 15 amino acids. The CDR3 loop reads CASSRGRGPSYEQYF. In DNA form, the CDR3 reads TGTGCCAGCAGTAGGGGGCGGGGGCCCTCCTACGAGCAGTACTTC.

The CDR3 DNA follows: TGCGCCAGCAGAGTGACAGGGACGACTAATGAAAAACTGTTTTTT. Translation gives CASRVTGTTNEKLFF. This chain joins TRBV5-1 and TRBJ1-4; 7 bases agree with TRBD1. Germline loops: CDR1 SGHRS, CDR2 YFSETQ. V shed 5 bases and J 2 bases; nucleotides not matched to a gene: 6. The CDR3 has 15 residues. Combining the CDR3 with reference TRBV5-1 and TRBJ1-4 gives the whole variable domain KAGVTQTPRYLIKTRGQQVTLSCSPISGHRSVSWYQQTPGQGLQFLFEYFSETQRNKGNFPGRFSGRQFSNSRSEMNVSTLELGDSALYLCASRVTGTTNEKLFFGSGTQLSVL.

This clonotype was observed many times. The V call is TRBV12-3 or TRBV12-4, the J call TRBJ2-7, with D tentatively TRBD1 or TRBD2 (5 bases each). V lost 2 bases, J lost 1 base, and 9 bases lay in between. There are 14 residues in the CDR3. CDR3 sequence: CASSLHEGSYEQYF. The CDR3 nucleotides are TGTGCCAGCAGTTTACACGAGGGGTCCTACGAGCAGTACTTC.

The chain recombines TRBV4-3 with TRBJ1-5, with D possibly TRBD1 on 5 matching bases. Germline CDR1 LGHNA, CDR2 YSLEER. The CDR3 is 18 residues long. V lost 0 bases to trimming and J lost 3 bases, with 18 bases between them. The CDR3 coding sequence is TGCGCCAGCAGCCAAGATCGAGGGGCCCCGTACTACAATCAGCCCCAGCATTTT. It yields the protein CASSQDRGAPYYNQPQHF.

V and J are TRBV5-4 and TRBJ1-1; the D is unclear. V was cut by 0 bases and J by 1 base, with 10 bases left in between. Looked up from germline, CDR1 is SGHNT and CDR2 is YYREEE (reference sequence). The CDR3 runs 15 residues. DNA of the CDR3: TGTGCCAGCAGCTTGGTCTCTGTCGGGAACACTGAAGCTTTCTTT. Translation: CASSLVSVGNTEAFF.

This clonotype was counted at least ten times. DNA for the CDR3: TGTGCCAGCAGCTCCTTAGGAGGGGGCAACACTGAAGCTTTCTTT. It codes for CASSSLGGGNTEAFF. V is TRBV7-2 and J is TRBJ1-1, with 7 bases matching TRBD1. The trim removed 4 bases at V and 2 bases at J, leaving 7 bases unmatched. The CDR3 sequence is 15 residues long. CDR1 is SGHTA, CDR2 FQGNSA, per germline.

This clonotype was counted at least ten times. The CDR3 sequence is CASSAAGEETQYF. The DNA of the CDR3 is TGTGCCAGCAGCGCAGCGGGAGAGGAGACCCAGTACTTC. This rearrangement joins TRBV7-7 to TRBJ2-5, with 8 positions matching TRBD2. The junction had 4 bases not matched to a gene; V was cut back by 5 bases and J by 5 bases. The CDR3 is made up of 13 amino acids. Germline V gives CDR1 SSHAT, CDR2 FNYEAQ (reference sequence).

This clonotype showed up just a few times. V and J are TRBV19 and TRBJ1-1; 7 bases map to TRBD1. The CDR3 totals 14 residues. Germline V CDR1 and CDR2: LNHDA, SQIVND (reference sequence). The V segment lost 5 bases and the J segment 7 bases; nucleotides outside the gene matches: 10. The CDR3 here is CASSVRTGGDEAFF. The CDR3 DNA follows: TGTGCCAGTAGTGTAAGGACAGGCGGCGATGAAGCTTTCTTT.

The chain has TRBV19 and TRBJ1-6; D remains ambiguous. This CDR3 region has 15 residues. The germline gives CDR1 LNHDA, CDR2 SQIVND (reference sequence). The ends were cut back, 0 bases at V and 7 bases at J, with 10 bases in the middle. In nucleotides, the CDR3 is TGTGCCAGTAGTATAGATGAGGAATGGAATTCACCCCTCCACTTT. Translating it yields CASSIDEEWNSPLHF.

This clonotype has ten or more counts. This chain uses TRBV6-1 with TRBJ1-2; D call uncertain. Germline CDR1 and CDR2: MNHNS and SASEGT. The CDR3 consists of 15 residues. Trimming removed 6 bases at V and 5 bases at J, with 19 bases between. The CDR3, as DNA: TGTGCCAGCAGGCGGGGAAAGGCTGGTTGGTATGGCTACACCTTC. Amino acid sequence: CASRRGKAGWYGYTF.

The chain recombines TRBV7-9 with TRBJ1-4; D gene uncertain. CDR3 length equals 13 residues. Germline CDR1 and CDR2: SEHNR and FQNEAQ (reference sequence). With 5 bases removed from V and 8 bases from J, the gap between germline ends came to 12 bases. As DNA, the CDR3 is TGTGCCAGCAGCCTTACCTTTGAGGAAAAACTGTTTTTT. It translates to CASSLTFEEKLFF.

This clonotype was counted at least ten times. The chain employs TRBV4-2 and TRBJ1-5, with TRBD1 identical over 9 bases. Germline V lookup: CDR1 LGHNA, CDR2 YNFKEQ. J gave up 4 bases and V 2 bases, and 9 bases lay outside the gene matches. CDR3 length: 17 amino acids. In DNA, the CDR3 is TGTGCCAGCAGCCAACCGGGACAGGGCCTACTGAATCAGCCCCAGCATTTT. Its translation: CASSQPGQGLLNQPQHF.

This clonotype has a count of ten or more. The chain links TRBV25-1 to TRBJ2-7; D call uncertain. Trimming removed 3 bases at V and 3 bases at J, with 12 bases between. Per the germline V gene, CDR1 is MGHDK and CDR2 is SYGVNS. The CDR3 contains 14 residues. The CDR3 DNA is TGTGCCAGCAGTGATCAGGCCCGTAACTACGAGCAGTACTTC. Translation: CASSDQARNYEQYF.

This clonotype was seen ten or more times. The chain recombines TRBV7-9 with TRBJ2-6; 8 bases line up with TRBD2. This CDR3 is 16 amino acids long. Germline assignment: CDR1 SEHNR and CDR2 FQNEAQ (reference sequence). Trimming removed 7 bases from V and 2 bases from J; junction bases left unmatched: 7. Here the CDR3 DNA reads TGTGCCAGCACAGAAGGCGGGGGGCCTGGGGCCAACGTCCTGACTTTC. The encoded protein is CASTEGGGPGANVLTF.

The rearrangement links TRBV7-6 to TRBJ1-6; D possibly corresponds to TRBD1 (6 bases). Trimming left V 1 base short and J 0 bases short, with 16 bases between. Germline V lookup: CDR1 SGHVS, CDR2 FNYEAQ. The CDR3 has 19 amino acids. CDR3 loop: CASSLVRGAFGSYNSPLHF. The CDR3 DNA reads as TGTGCCAGCAGCTTAGTACGGGGGGCGTTCGGCTCCTATAATTCACCCCTCCACTTT.

This clonotype has a count of ten or more. The rearrangement uses TRBV6-2 or TRBV6-3 and TRBJ2-7; 7 bases line up with TRBD2. The CDR3 is made up of 14 amino acids. V trimming: 4 bases; J trimming: 3 bases; junction bases outside the gene matches: 6. The germline V gene encodes CDR1 MNHEY and CDR2 SVGEGT. This chain's CDR3 is CASSSGLEYYEQYF. The CDR3 DNA reads TGTGCCAGCAGTTCTGGACTAGAGTACTACGAGCAGTACTTC.

Only a few counts were recorded for this clonotype. The chain employs TRBV7-2 and TRBJ2-3; TRBD2 aligns across 7 bases. The CDR3 is 15 amino acids. Germline V CDR1 and CDR2: SGHTA, FQGNSA. The V and J ends lost 5 bases and 8 bases, in that order; junction bases with no gene match: 13. The CDR3 nucleotides read TGTGCCAGCAGCCCCCAAAGCGGGGCCCGGGGTACGCAGTATTTT. Protein sequence: CASSPQSGARGTQYF.

This clonotype was observed at least ten times. The rearrangement joins TRBV7-6 to TRBJ2-1, with 10 bases aligning to TRBD2. CDR1 is SGHVS, CDR2 FNYEAQ, per germline. This CDR3 has 15 amino acids. Trimming at V came to 5 bases and at J to 7 bases, leaving 8 bases not matched to a gene. The CDR3 is CASSKAGLAINEQFF. In nucleotides, the CDR3 is TGTGCCAGCAGCAAGGCGGGACTAGCGATAAATGAGCAGTTCTTC.